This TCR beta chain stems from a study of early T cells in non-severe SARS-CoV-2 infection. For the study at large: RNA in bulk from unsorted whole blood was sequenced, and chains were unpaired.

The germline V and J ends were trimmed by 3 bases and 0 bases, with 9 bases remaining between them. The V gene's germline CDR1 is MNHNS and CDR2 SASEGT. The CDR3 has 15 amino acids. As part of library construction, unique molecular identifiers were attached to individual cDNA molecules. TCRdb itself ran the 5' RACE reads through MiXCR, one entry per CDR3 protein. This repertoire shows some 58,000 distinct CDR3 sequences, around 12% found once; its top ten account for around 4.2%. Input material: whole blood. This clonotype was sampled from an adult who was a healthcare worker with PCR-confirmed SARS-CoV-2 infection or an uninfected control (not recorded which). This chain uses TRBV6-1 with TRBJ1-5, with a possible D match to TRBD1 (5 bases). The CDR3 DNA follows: TGTGCCAGCAGTGACAGGGCTATTAGCAATCAGCCCCAGCATTTT. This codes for CASSDRAISNQPQHF.